Listed below are T cell receptor beta chains from one sample, sequenced in a study of cytomegalovirus exposure and HLA in healthy donors. The assay was immunoSEQ multiplex PCR, and TCRdb's table has in-frame clones only and misses some. The sample has about 110,000 clones, just under 70% seen once. Sequencing was carried out using PBMCs. All receptors come from a woman between 65 and 79 years old in good health and CMV-seropositive. Each CDR3 is given with its conserved first and last residue. Fields, in order: J gene, clone size, D gene, V gene, CDR3 DNA, CDR3 protein. The D gene is left open where the match is weak. Size tells how often a clone was seen (once, few, many) or the class of an expanded clone, and some rows leave it out.

TRBJ2-2 NA TRBD2 TRBV7-2 TGTGCCAGCACCTCGACTAGCCCAGCCACCGGGGAGCTGTTTTTT CASTSTSPATGELFF
TRBJ1-1 NA NA TRBV4-3 TGCGCCAGCAGCCAAAATCCCGGACAGAAGAACACTGAAGCTTTCTTT CASSQNPGQKNTEAFF
TRBJ1-1 few NA TRBV6-7 TGTGCCAGCAGTTACAGGGCGCGGGGGACTGAAGCTTTCTTT CASSYRARGTEAFF
TRBJ1-1 NA TRBD1 TRBV19 TGTGCCAGTAGTAGCGGGACAGGTAACACTGAAGCTTTCTTT CASSSGTGNTEAFF
TRBJ2-3 NA NA TRBV7-9 TGTGCCAGCAGCTCTCCGGGACTGAGCACAGATACGCAGTATTTT CASSSPGLSTDTQYF
TRBJ1-4 NA TRBD1 TRBV30 TGTGCCTGGAGTGCCACAGGGGTGACTAATGAAAAACTGTTTTTT CAWSATGVTNEKLFF
TRBJ2-1 NA TRBD2 TRBV5-1 TGCGCCAGCAGCTTGGGAGGGGCGGGGGGGCAGAATGAGCAGTTCTTC CASSLGGAGGQNEQFF
TRBJ1-1 NA NA TRBV6-6 TGTGCCAGCAGTTTCAGGGCGTCTGAAGCTTTCTTT CASSFRASEAFF
TRBJ1-6 NA NA TRBV27 TGTGCCAGCAAAAACCCTGGGCAGGGGAATAATTCACCCCTCCACTTT CASKNPGQGNNSPLHF
TRBJ2-1 NA TRBD2 TRBV2 TGTGCCAGCAGTGAAACGACCGGGACTAGCGGGGCCCTCGGGCAGTTCTTC CASSETTGTSGALGQFF
TRBJ1-6 NA TRBD1 TRBV5-6 TGTGCCAGCAGCTTGGTGGAAGAGGGGGCGAATAATTCACCCCTCCACTTT CASSLVEEGANNSPLHF